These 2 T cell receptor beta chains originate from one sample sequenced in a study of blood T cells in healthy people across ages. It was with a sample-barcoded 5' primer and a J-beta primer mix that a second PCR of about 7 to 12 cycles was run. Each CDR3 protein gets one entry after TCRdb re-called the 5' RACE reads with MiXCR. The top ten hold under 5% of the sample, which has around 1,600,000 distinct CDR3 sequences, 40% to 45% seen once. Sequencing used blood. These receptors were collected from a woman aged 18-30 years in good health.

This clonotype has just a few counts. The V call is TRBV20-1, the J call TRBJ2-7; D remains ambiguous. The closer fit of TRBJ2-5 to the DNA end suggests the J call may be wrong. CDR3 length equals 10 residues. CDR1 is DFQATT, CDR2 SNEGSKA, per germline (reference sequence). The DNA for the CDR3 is TGCAGTGGACACCTGGAGACCCAGTACTTC. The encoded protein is CSGHLETQYF.

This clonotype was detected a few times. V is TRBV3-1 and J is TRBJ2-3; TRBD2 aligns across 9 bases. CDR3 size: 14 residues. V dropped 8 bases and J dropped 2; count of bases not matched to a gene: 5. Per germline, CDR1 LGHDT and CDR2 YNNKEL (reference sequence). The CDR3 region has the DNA TGTGCCAGCGGCCGACTAGCGGACACAGATACGCAGTATTTT. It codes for CASGRLADTDTQYF.